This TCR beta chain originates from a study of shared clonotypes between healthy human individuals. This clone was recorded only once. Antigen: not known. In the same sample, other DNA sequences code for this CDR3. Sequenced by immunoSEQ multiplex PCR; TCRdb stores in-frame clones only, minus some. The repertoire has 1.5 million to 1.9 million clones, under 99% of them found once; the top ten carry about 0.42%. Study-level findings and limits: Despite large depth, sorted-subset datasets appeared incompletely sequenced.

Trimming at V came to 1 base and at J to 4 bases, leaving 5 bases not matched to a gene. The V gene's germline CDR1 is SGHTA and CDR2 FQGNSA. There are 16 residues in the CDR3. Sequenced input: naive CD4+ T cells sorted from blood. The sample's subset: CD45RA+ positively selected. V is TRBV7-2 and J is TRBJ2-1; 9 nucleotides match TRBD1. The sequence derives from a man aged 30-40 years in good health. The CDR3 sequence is CASSLGAGQGYNEQFF. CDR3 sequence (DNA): TGTGCCAGCAGCTTAGGGGCAGGACAGGGGTACAATGAGCAGTTCTTC.